In this sample, the clone carrying this T cell receptor beta chain turned up a few times. Its antigen is not identified. Each donor was a Caucasian adult residing in Nashville, Tennessee. V lost 7 bases and J lost 0; bases outside the gene matches: 4. From germline, CDR1 is SNHLY and CDR2 FYNNEI. The CDR3 consists of 15 residues. The sample is drawn from a study of shared clonotypes between healthy human individuals. General study results and limits: Clonotype sharing among donors was thought likely to change with sequencing depth.

Each subset's genomic DNA was shared equally among a number of immunoSEQ plates. The authors sequenced unsorted PBMC DNA on ten immunoSEQ deep assay plates. Using immunoSEQ multiplex PCR, the repertoire was profiled, and TCRdb retains in-frame clones only, with some absent. The table lists around 530,000 clones, around 78% of them singletons. V is TRBV2 and J is TRBJ2-5; 11 nucleotides line up with TRBD2. Material for sequencing was PBMCs. This sequence was found in a woman in her thirties or forties in good health. Some clones in this sample may be carry-over from other donors' samples. The chain's CDR3 is CASTPGLADQETQYF. CDR3 DNA: TGTGCCAGCACCCCGGGACTAGCGGACCAAGAGACCCAGTACTTC.